This T cell receptor beta chain was sequenced for a study of blood T cell repertoires in COVID-19. The overall study: In each case, the material was cDNA or gDNA derived from T cells, B-cell-depleted T cells, or PBMCs.

This clone was seen a handful of times. This CDR3 is built from 16 residues. CDR1 is LGHNA, CDR2 YNFKEQ, per germline. J lost 2 bases, V lost 1 base, and 4 bases had no gene match. Study processing details: The assay estimated nucleated cells by amplifying reference gene primers. Profiled with immunoSEQ multiplex PCR; TCRdb holds only in-frame clones, not every one. The DNA was the basis for D and trimming; V, J and clone size are from that table. The data show 120,000 or so clones, 85% to 90% seen once. This chain connects TRBV4-2 to TRBJ1-5, with TRBD1 matching 8 bases. Sequenced: peripheral blood. This TCR derives from a woman aged 55 to 70 with COVID-19, enrolled during active disease. The CDR3: CASSQGQGFGNQPQHF. The DNA of the CDR3 is TGTGCCAGCAGCCAAGGACAGGGGTTTGGCAATCAGCCCCAGCATTTT.